This T cell receptor beta chain was sequenced in a study of spatial heterogeneity in lung cancer. Study information: Donation came from approximately 69 patients with untreated early-stage non-small cell lung cancer. PBMC samples from follow-up, when available, were sequenced at a median of roughly two years post-resection.

TCRdb analysed the 5' RACE reads with MiXCR anew, one entry per CDR3 protein. In the table there are 72,000 or so distinct CDR3 sequences, around 9.3% of which are singletons. Germline V gene data show CDR1 as SGHAT and CDR2 as FQNNGV. V was clipped by 0 bases and J by 6 bases, with 13 bases between them. The CDR3 covers 15 residues. The time point was: blood at routine non-recurrence follow-up after resection. J is TRBJ2-3 and V is TRBV11-2; the D gene is possibly TRBD1 (7 bases). The sample here was PBMCs, taken at follow-up. The clonotype was recovered from a female donor with early-stage non-small cell lung cancer. The chain's CDR3 is CASSLEEGARDTQYF. In nucleotides, the CDR3 is TGTGCCAGCAGCTTAGAGGAGGGGGCGAGGGATACGCAGTATTTT.